This TCR beta chain was obtained from a study of T cells in narcolepsy. At the level of the study: Patients with NT1 or NT2 and healthy control donors were enrolled. Points from the study as a whole: HCRT-specific and TRIB2-specific autoreactive clonotypes appeared among same-patient CSF and blood CD4+ clonotypes.

A note on this clone: Its antigen is currently unknown.

The protocol was immunoSEQ multiplex PCR, while the TCRdb copy is restricted to in-frame clones and leaves out a portion. Of around 13,000 clones listed, about 89% are singletons. The CDR3 has 15 amino acids. The trim removed 2 bases at V and 4 bases at J, leaving 5 bases unmatched. In germline, CDR1 is MDHEN, CDR2 SYDVKM. This clonotype was obtained from a human donor with narcolepsy. The chain carries TRBV28 and TRBJ1-5; the match to TRBD1 covers 7 bases. Source material: CD45RA- memory CD4+ T cells from PBMCs. For the CDR3, the DNA is TGTGCCAGCAGTTTAACGGGACAGCATAATCAGCCCCAGCATTTT. Its protein product is CASSLTGQHNQPQHF.